A selection of T cell receptor beta chains follows, all from one sample in a study of T cells in narcolepsy. Generated by immunoSEQ multiplex PCR, the TCRdb table keeps only in-frame clones and is missing some. This table has 30,000 to 40,000 clones, about nine tenths appearing once. The sample consisted of CD45RA- memory CD4+ T cells from PBMCs. All receptors come from a human donor with narcolepsy. The CDR3 runs from the conserved cysteine through the conserved F or W. The order of the fields is CDR3 protein, CDR3 DNA, clone size, CDR3 length, V gene, D gene, J gene. A D gene is named only where the DNA matches it firmly. Clone size appears in some rows only: once, few, many, or a class for an expanded clone.

CDR3: CASKGGDTGELFF
DNA: TGCGCCAGCAAGGGTGGGGACACCGGGGAGCTGTTTTTT
size: NA
length: 13
V: TRBV5-1
D: NA
J: TRBJ2-2

CDR3: CAWSVLQGALETQYF
DNA: TGTGCCTGGAGTGTATTACAGGGGGCGCTTGAGACCCAGTACTTC
size: NA
length: 15
V: TRBV30
D: TRBD1
J: TRBJ2-5

CDR3: CAWNPPPRREETQYF
DNA: TGTGCCTGGAACCCCCCCCCTAGGAGGGAAGAGACCCAGTACTTC
size: NA
length: 15
V: TRBV30
D: NA
J: TRBJ2-5

CDR3: CASSRLAGGTDTQYF
DNA: TGTGCCAGCAGCAGACTAGCGGGAGGGACAGATACGCAGTATTTT
size: NA
length: 15
V: TRBV2
D: TRBD2
J: TRBJ2-3

CDR3: CAGKYRGPLGEQYF
DNA: TGTGCCGGAAAGTACAGGGGGCCCCTGGGCGAGCAGTACTTC
size: NA
length: 14
V: TRBV30
D: TRBD1
J: TRBJ2-7

CDR3: CASSPGQGLNYGYTF
DNA: TGTGCCAGCAGCCCGGGACAGGGGCTTAACTATGGCTACACCTTC
size: NA
length: 15
V: TRBV4-2
D: TRBD1
J: TRBJ1-2

CDR3: CASSSEGYTF
DNA: TGTGCCAGCAGCTCTGAAGGCTACACCTTC
size: NA
length: 10
V: TRBV7-3
D: NA
J: TRBJ1-2

CDR3: CASSYYTDTQYF
DNA: TGTGCCAGCAGCTACTACACAGATACGCAGTATTTT
size: NA
length: 12
V: TRBV11-3
D: NA
J: TRBJ2-3

CDR3: CASSPGGGTFGEQYF
DNA: TGTGCCAGCTCCCCGGGGGGAGGGACCTTCGGCGAGCAGTACTTC
size: NA
length: 15
V: TRBV18
D: TRBD2
J: TRBJ2-7

CDR3: CASSSTGTPLHF
DNA: TGTGCCAGCAGTTCCACTGGGACACCCCTCCACTTT
size: NA
length: 12
V: TRBV28
D: NA
J: TRBJ1-6

CDR3: CASSWEPIQSRANVLTF
DNA: TGTGCCAGCAGTTGGGAACCGATACAAAGTCGGGCCAACGTCCTGACTTTC
size: NA
length: 17
V: TRBV2
D: NA
J: TRBJ2-6

CDR3: CASSSLGGAGANVLTF
DNA: TGTGCCAGCAGTTCCCTTGGGGGGGCCGGGGCCAACGTCCTGACTTTC
size: NA
length: 16
V: TRBV28
D: NA
J: TRBJ2-6

CDR3: CASGVSQETQYF
DNA: TGTGCCAGCGGCGTAAGTCAAGAGACCCAGTACTTC
size: NA
length: 12
V: TRBV5-6
D: NA
J: TRBJ2-5

CDR3: CASSTQHRGTEAFF
DNA: TGTGCCAGTAGTACCCAACACAGGGGCACTGAAGCTTTCTTT
size: NA
length: 14
V: TRBV19
D: TRBD1
J: TRBJ1-1

CDR3: CASSVGVRGTTDNEQFF
DNA: TGTGCCAGCAGCGTGGGGGTAAGGGGTACCACGGACAATGAGCAGTTCTTC
size: NA
length: 17
V: TRBV5-4
D: NA
J: TRBJ2-1

CDR3: CASSLHVSSGNTIYF
DNA: TGTGCCAGCAGCTTGCACGTTAGCTCTGGAAACACCATATATTTT
size: few
length: 15
V: TRBV7-2
D: NA
J: TRBJ1-3

CDR3: CAISGWGGDTEAFF
DNA: TGTGCCATCAGTGGCTGGGGGGGCGACACTGAAGCTTTCTTT
size: NA
length: 14
V: TRBV10-3
D: NA
J: TRBJ1-1

CDR3: CASSPRSPSSYNEQFF
DNA: TGTGCCAGCAGCCCCCGTTCACCGAGCTCCTACAATGAGCAGTTCTTC
size: NA
length: 16
V: TRBV7-2
D: NA
J: TRBJ2-1

CDR3: CASSPLGAPTDTQYF
DNA: TGTGCCAGCAGCCCCCTCGGAGCCCCCACAGATACGCAGTATTTT
size: NA
length: 15
V: TRBV14
D: NA
J: TRBJ2-3

CDR3: CASSLEWDRHEQFF
DNA: TGTGCCAGCAGCTTGGAATGGGACAGGCATGAGCAGTTCTTC
size: few
length: 14
V: TRBV11-3
D: TRBD1
J: TRBJ2-1

CDR3: CASSRGGTNEKLFF
DNA: TGTGCCAGCAGCCGGGGGGGAACTAATGAAAAACTGTTTTTT
size: NA
length: 14
V: TRBV7-2
D: NA
J: TRBJ1-4

CDR3: CASSVGVGGYEQYF
DNA: TGTGCCAGTAGCGTAGGCGTGGGGGGCTACGAGCAGTACTTC
size: once
length: 14
V: TRBV9
D: NA
J: TRBJ2-7

CDR3: CASREGQGRNEQFF
DNA: TGTGCCAGCAGGGAGGGACAGGGGAGGAATGAGCAGTTCTTC
size: once
length: 14
V: TRBV6-5
D: TRBD1
J: TRBJ2-1

CDR3: CASSFGGSGANVLTF
DNA: TGCGCCAGCAGCTTTGGTGGCTCTGGGGCCAACGTCCTGACTTTC
size: NA
length: 15
V: TRBV5-1
D: NA
J: TRBJ2-6

CDR3: CASTGYTEAFF
DNA: TGTGCCAGCACAGGGTACACTGAAGCTTTCTTT
size: NA
length: 11
V: TRBV2
D: NA
J: TRBJ1-1

CDR3: CASSYRQIRVDTEAFF
DNA: TGTGCCAGCAGCTATAGACAGATTCGGGTAGACACTGAAGCTTTCTTT
size: NA
length: 16
V: TRBV7-2
D: NA
J: TRBJ1-1

CDR3: CASKSGGGQETQYF
DNA: TGTGCCAGTAAATCGGGCGGGGGACAAGAGACCCAGTACTTC
size: once
length: 14
V: TRBV19
D: TRBD2
J: TRBJ2-5

CDR3: CASSQVPTNEQFF
DNA: TGTGCCAGCAGCCAAGTTCCTACCAATGAGCAGTTCTTC
size: NA
length: 13
V: TRBV14
D: NA
J: TRBJ2-1

CDR3: CASSSLTGGQETQYF
DNA: TGTGCCAGCAGCTCCCTGACAGGCGGGCAAGAGACCCAGTACTTC
size: NA
length: 15
V: TRBV7-2
D: NA
J: TRBJ2-5

CDR3: CASKEAGGLDTQYF
DNA: TGTGCCAGCAAAGAAGCGGGGGGGCTAGATACGCAGTATTTT
size: NA
length: 14
V: TRBV6-6
D: TRBD2
J: TRBJ2-3

CDR3: CASRPGQGENSPLHF
DNA: TGTGCCAGCAGGCCGGGACAGGGAGAGAATTCACCCCTCCACTTT
size: NA
length: 15
V: TRBV2
D: TRBD1
J: TRBJ1-6

CDR3: CASSSTSKSSYNEQFF
DNA: TGTGCCAGCAGCTCGACTAGCAAGAGCTCCTACAATGAGCAGTTCTTC
size: NA
length: 16
V: TRBV4-2
D: TRBD2
J: TRBJ2-1

CDR3: CAWSIDVRGRELFF
DNA: TGTGCCTGGAGTATCGACGTAAGGGGCCGGGAGCTGTTTTTT
size: NA
length: 14
V: TRBV30
D: NA
J: TRBJ2-2

CDR3: CASAQSYGYTF
DNA: TGTGCCAGCGCCCAGTCCTATGGCTACACCTTC
size: NA
length: 11
V: TRBV2
D: NA
J: TRBJ1-2

CDR3: CASRFGTEGVTIYF
DNA: TGTGCCAGCAGATTCGGGACGGAGGGGGTCACCATATATTTT
size: once
length: 14
V: TRBV28
D: NA
J: TRBJ1-3

CDR3: CASSGAGAVTDTQYF
DNA: TGTGCCAGCAGTGGGGCGGGGGCCGTCACAGATACGCAGTATTTT
size: NA
length: 15
V: TRBV6-1
D: NA
J: TRBJ2-3

CDR3: CASRAGTATTEAFF
DNA: TGTGCCAGCAGAGCCGGGACAGCGACCACTGAAGCTTTCTTT
size: NA
length: 14
V: TRBV2
D: TRBD1
J: TRBJ1-1

CDR3: CASSLRAGTEAFF
DNA: TGTGCCAGCAGTTTAAGGGCGGGCACTGAAGCTTTCTTT
size: NA
length: 13
V: TRBV28
D: NA
J: TRBJ1-1

CDR3: CASRPRREGNTEAFF
DNA: TGTGCCAGCAGACCCAGAAGGGAGGGGAACACTGAAGCTTTCTTT
size: NA
length: 15
V: TRBV6-1
D: NA
J: TRBJ1-1

CDR3: CASSEQETQYF
DNA: TGTGCCAGCAGCGAACAAGAGACCCAGTACTTC
size: NA
length: 11
V: TRBV7-8
D: NA
J: TRBJ2-5

CDR3: CASSPAQGRDTEAFF
DNA: TGTGCCAGCAGCCCAGCACAGGGGCGGGACACTGAAGCTTTCTTT
size: NA
length: 15
V: TRBV7-2
D: TRBD1
J: TRBJ1-1

CDR3: CASSQEVNGRAADTQYF
DNA: TGTGCCAGCAGCCAAGAAGTTAACGGGAGGGCCGCAGATACGCAGTATTTT
size: once
length: 17
V: TRBV4-2
D: TRBD2
J: TRBJ2-3

CDR3: CASSEIFHPNTGELFF
DNA: TGTGCCAGCAGTGAAATTTTTCACCCGAACACCGGGGAGCTGTTTTTT
size: NA
length: 16
V: TRBV6-1
D: NA
J: TRBJ2-2

CDR3: CASSLGHVGNTNTGELFF
DNA: TGTGCCAGCAGCTTAGGGCATGTTGGTAATACGAACACCGGGGAGCTGTTTTTT
size: NA
length: 18
V: TRBV7-8
D: NA
J: TRBJ2-2